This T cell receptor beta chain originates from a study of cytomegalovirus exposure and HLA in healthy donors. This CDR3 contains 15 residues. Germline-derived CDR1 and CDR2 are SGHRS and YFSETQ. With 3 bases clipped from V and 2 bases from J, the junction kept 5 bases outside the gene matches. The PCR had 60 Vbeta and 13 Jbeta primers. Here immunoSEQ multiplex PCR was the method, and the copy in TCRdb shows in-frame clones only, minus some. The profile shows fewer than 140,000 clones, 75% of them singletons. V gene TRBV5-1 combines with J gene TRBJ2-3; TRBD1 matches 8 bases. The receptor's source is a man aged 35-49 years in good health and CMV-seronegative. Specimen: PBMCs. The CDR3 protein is CASSSNRGSTDTQYF. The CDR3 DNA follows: TGCGCCAGCAGCTCCAACAGGGGGTCCACAGATACGCAGTATTTT.